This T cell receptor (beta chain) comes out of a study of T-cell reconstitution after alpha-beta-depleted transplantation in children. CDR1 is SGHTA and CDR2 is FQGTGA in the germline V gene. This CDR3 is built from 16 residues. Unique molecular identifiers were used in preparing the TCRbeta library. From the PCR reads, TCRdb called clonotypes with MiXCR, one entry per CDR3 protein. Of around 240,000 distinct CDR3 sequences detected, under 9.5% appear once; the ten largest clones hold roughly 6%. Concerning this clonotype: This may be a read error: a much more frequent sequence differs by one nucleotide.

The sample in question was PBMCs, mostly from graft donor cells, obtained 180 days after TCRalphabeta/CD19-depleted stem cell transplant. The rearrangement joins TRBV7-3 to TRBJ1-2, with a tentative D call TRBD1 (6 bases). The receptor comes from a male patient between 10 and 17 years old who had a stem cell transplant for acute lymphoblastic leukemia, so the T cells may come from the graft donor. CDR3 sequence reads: CATSKVAGAQYSGYTF. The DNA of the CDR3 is TGTGCCACCAGCAAAGTAGCGGGGGCGCAGTATTCTGGCTACACCTTC.